This passage covers 10 T cell receptor beta chains from one sample sequenced in a study of blood T cell repertoires in COVID-19. Measured with immunoSEQ multiplex PCR; TCRdb has only the in-frame clones, and not every one. The sample lists approximately 180,000 clones; 80% to 90% were seen once. The sample comprised peripheral blood. The receptors were sampled from a human donor with active or convalescent COVID-19. The donor label of this sample is uncertain.

For the CDR3, the DNA is TGTGCCAGCAGTTCGTTCGGGGGATCAGATACGCAGTATTTT. It yields the protein CASSSFGGSDTQYF. This chain joins TRBV6-5 and TRBJ2-3; a weak D match, TRBD2 (6 bases). The CDR3 is made up of 14 amino acids. Deletions cut 4 bases from V and 4 bases from J, with 12 bases between. Germline V gene data show CDR1 as MNHEY and CDR2 as SVGAGI.

J is TRBJ2-2 and V is TRBV5-8, with a tentative D call TRBD1 (5 bases). CDR3 length: 15 amino acids. From germline, CDR1 is SGHTS and CDR2 YDEGEE. The V end lost 4 bases, the J end lost 6 bases, and 16 bases lay between the germline ends. The DNA for the CDR3 is TGTGCCAGCAGCGAACTATATCAGGGCTCCGGGGAGCTGTTTTTT. Translated: CASSELYQGSGELFF.

This clone appeared once. This chain connects TRBV11-2 to TRBJ1-2; unclear D gene. Between the trimmed V and J ends, which lost 6 bases and 5 bases, there was a span of 19 bases. From germline, CDR1 is SGHAT and CDR2 FQNNGV. The CDR3 covers 15 residues. The CDR3 coding sequence is TGTGCCAGCAGACAAGGGTGGACCGGAGGGTATGGCTACACCTTC. Translated, it gives CASRQGWTGGYGYTF.

V and J are TRBV6-5 and TRBJ1-3; D unresolved. The CDR3 length is 16 residues. V was pared by 2 bases and J by 0 bases, with 11 bases between. Germline V gene sequence: CDR1 MNHEY, CDR2 SVGAGI. The CDR3 DNA follows: TGTGCCAGCAGTTACCTATCGGTCTTCTCTGGAAACACCATATATTTT. Amino acid sequence: CASSYLSVFSGNTIYF.

The chain links TRBV4-1 to TRBJ2-1; perhaps TRBD2 as D (6 bases). The germline CDR1 and CDR2 sequences are MGHRA and YSYEKL. V was shortened by 2 bases and J by 8 bases, with 16 bases between the two germline ends. There are 15 residues in the CDR3. The CDR3 loop reads CASSQPTSRFHEQFF. CDR3 sequence (DNA): TGCGCCAGCAGCCAACCGACTAGTCGGTTTCATGAGCAGTTCTTC.

V usage is TRBV5-1 and J usage is TRBJ1-1, with a tentative D call TRBD1 (5 bases). V lost 0 bases to trimming and J lost 5 bases, with 11 bases between them. The CDR3 loop spans 14 amino acids. The germline CDR1 and CDR2 sequences are SGHRS and YFSETQ. In nucleotides, the CDR3 is TGCGCCAGCAGCTTGGTAGGGGCGGGAACTGAAGCTTTCTTT. It yields the protein CASSLVGAGTEAFF.

The chain couples TRBV5-1 to TRBJ2-7; D might be TRBD2 (6 bases). V was clipped by 0 bases and J by 6 bases, with 22 bases between them. Per the germline V gene, CDR1 is SGHRS and CDR2 is YFSETQ. The CDR3 has 17 residues. CDR3 coding DNA: TGCGCCAGCAGCTTGGTAGGAGGGTTTATACCAAATTCCGAGCAGTACTTC. It encodes CASSLVGGFIPNSEQYF. Full variable domain (missing parts from reference TRBV5-1 and TRBJ2-7): KAGVTQTPRYLIKTRGQQVTLSCSPISGHRSVSWYQQTPGQGLQFLFEYFSETQRNKGNFPGRFSGRQFSNSRSEMNVSTLELGDSALYLCASSLVGGFIPNSEQYFGPGTRLTVT.

V is TRBV29-1 and J is TRBJ2-1; the match to TRBD2 covers 7 bases. CDR3 length: 13 residues. Looked up from germline, CDR1 is SQVTM and CDR2 is ANQGSEA. V trimming: 7 bases; J trimming: 12 bases; junction bases outside the gene matches: 15. In DNA form, the CDR3 reads TGCAGCGCCCCGGTCGGGGCGGGGGTCGGGCAGTTCTTC. The encoded protein is CSAPVGAGVGQFF.

The chain uses TRBV29-1 and TRBJ1-3, with 7 bases that match TRBD1. Trimming cost V 8 bases and J 4 bases; bases outside gene matches: 11. This CDR3 has 14 residues. Germline values: CDR1 SQVTM, CDR2 ANQGSEA. CDR3 DNA sequence: TGCAGCACCCAGGAGGGGGCCGGCGGAAACACCATATATTTT. It is translated as CSTQEGAGGNTIYF.

This clone was detected a few times. The chain has TRBV12-5 and TRBJ2-7, with TRBD2 matching over 9 bases. The junction had 2 bases not matched to a gene; V was cut back by 3 bases and J by 2 bases. This CDR3 spans 14 amino acids. Germline CDR1 is LGHNT and CDR2 is FRNRAP. The CDR3 coding sequence is TGTGCTAGTGGTTTAGGCGGGAGGGCCTACGAGCAGTACTTC. It specifies CASGLGGRAYEQYF.